This is a list of T cell receptor beta chains from one sample in a study of shared clonotypes between healthy human individuals. Libraries were prepared by immunoSEQ multiplex PCR; TCRdb keeps only in-frame clonotypes and omits some of them. The sample includes about 700,000 clones, 92% of them seen just once. Sequencing was carried out using naive CD8+ T cells sorted from blood. Receptors were obtained from a man aged 25 to 45 in good health. Each CDR3 is given with its conserved first and last residue. The order of the fields is J gene, D gene, V gene, clone size, CDR3 protein, CDR3 DNA. D genes are given only for firm matches. The listing skips clone size in some rows; elsewhere it reads once, few, many or a size class.

TRBJ2-7 | . | TRBV6-1 | . | CASSEMAGSSYEQYF | TGTGCCAGCAGTGAAATGGCAGGGAGCTCCTACGAGCAGTACTTC
TRBJ1-5 | . | TRBV2 | few | CASNQDPRGVGNQPQHF | TGTGCCAGCAACCAAGACCCGAGGGGGGTGGGCAATCAGCCCCAGCATTTT
TRBJ2-2 | . | TRBV6-6 | . | CASRSGSSNTGELFF | TGTGCCAGCAGGTCCGGGAGTTCGAACACCGGGGAGCTGTTTTTT
TRBJ1-5 | TRBD1 | TRBV5-1 | . | CASTYRDRVNQPQHF | TGCGCCAGCACCTACCGGGACAGGGTCAATCAGCCCCAGCATTTT
TRBJ2-7 | TRBD2 | TRBV14 | . | CASSQARGGGRNYEQYF | TGTGCCAGCAGCCAAGCCCGGGGTGGCGGGAGAAACTACGAGCAGTACTTC
TRBJ2-7 | . | TRBV9 | . | CASSKIGQSYEQYF | TGTGCCAGCAGTAAGATCGGACAGTCCTACGAGCAGTACTTC
TRBJ1-2 | TRBD1 | TRBV5-1 | . | CASSLAGTASGYTF | TGCGCCAGCAGCTTGGCCGGGACAGCCTCCGGCTACACCTTC
TRBJ2-1 | . | TRBV7-9 | . | CASSLMVGANEQFF | TGTGCCAGCAGCTTGATGGTCGGGGCCAATGAGCAGTTCTTC
TRBJ2-1 | . | TRBV10-2 | . | CASIGWPLDEQFF | TGCGCCAGCATAGGCTGGCCTTTAGATGAGCAGTTCTTC
TRBJ2-5 | . | TRBV28 | . | CASSWSSSEETQYF | TGTGCCAGCAGTTGGTCAAGCTCTGAAGAGACCCAGTACTTC